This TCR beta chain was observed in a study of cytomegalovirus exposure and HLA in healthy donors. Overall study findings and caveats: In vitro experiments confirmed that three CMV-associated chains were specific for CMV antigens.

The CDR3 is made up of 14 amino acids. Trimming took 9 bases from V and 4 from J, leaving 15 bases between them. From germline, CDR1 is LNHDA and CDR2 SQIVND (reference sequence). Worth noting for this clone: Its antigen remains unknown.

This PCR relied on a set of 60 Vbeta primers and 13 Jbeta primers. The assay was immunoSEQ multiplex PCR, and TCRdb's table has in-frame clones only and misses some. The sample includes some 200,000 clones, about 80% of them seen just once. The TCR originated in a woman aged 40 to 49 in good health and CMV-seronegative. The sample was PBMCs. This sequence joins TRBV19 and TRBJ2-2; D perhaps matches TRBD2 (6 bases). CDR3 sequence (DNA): TGTGCCAGCAGGATGCGGGACGGCACCGGGGAGCTGTTTTTT. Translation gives CASRMRDGTGELFF. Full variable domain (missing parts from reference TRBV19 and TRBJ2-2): DGGITQSPKYLFRKEGQNVTLSCEQNLNHDAMYWYRQDPGQGLRLIYYSQIVNDFQKGDIAEGYSVSREKKESFPLTVTSAQKNPTAFYLCASRMRDGTGELFFGEGSRLTVL.